This TCR beta chain came from a study of tumor-infiltrating lymphocytes in glioblastoma multiforme (dated by TCRdb to about 2017). Background for the entire study: Whether intratumoral genomic heterogeneity fosters TIL diversity was tested through joint investigation of somatic mutations, TIL diversity and immune response activity.

In regard to this clonotype: Its antigen is not yet known. No base-level quality is on record; no much larger clone is a single base apart.

From the cysteine through the phenylalanine, the CDR3 covers 11 amino acids. Left in the record is the CDR3 DNA by itself, 33 bases read in frame from the first base. Ends trimmed: V by 5 bases, J by 7 bases; bases unmatched to a gene: 2. The germline V gene sets CDR1 to SGHVS and CDR2 to FNYEAQ. The investigation overall reported the following: RNA-based TCR sequencing may distort clone frequencies because T cells carry unequal numbers of TCR transcripts. T cells were not sorted into functional subsets, which the authors noted as a future improvement. Generalizability was limited because only one glioblastoma patient was included in the TCR and somatic mutation analysis.

The AllPrep DNA/RNA mini kit was used to purify genomic DNA and total RNA simultaneously from each of the nine to eleven tumor samples. All RNA had OD 260/280 ratios above 1.9 and RNA integrity numbers above 6.5. TCRB libraries were constructed from RNA through three rounds of nested multiplex PCR following a modified ARM-PCR protocol with multiple V-beta primers and a C-beta primer. TCRB-specific cDNA was synthesized from approximately 0.54 ug total RNA with ProtoScript II Reverse Transcriptase and a C-beta primer. No unique molecular identifiers were described for the TCRB libraries. The third PCR added barcodes and adapters over around 23 cycles with Deep VentR (exo-) polymerase, followed by gel purification of 250-500 bp bands. TCRB libraries were sequenced with 250 bp paired-end reads on an Illumina HiSeq 2500. Processing in the source paper ran as follows. Trimmomatic was used to clean reads, FLASH to merge reads, MiGEC to assign V, D and J segments, and VDJtools to perform the analysis. VDJtools was used to calculate the Shannon-Wiener diversity index, which quantified repertoire diversity. TCRdb passed the public sequencing reads through fastp at Q25 and MiXCR, retaining productive beta sequences. Entries that share a CDR3 protein sequence are merged under the most common genes and DNA. The V and J calls follow TCRdb's processing rather than the paper's. The sample contains 13,000 or so distinct CDR3 sequences, 64% of them found a single time. Jointly, the top ten make up approximately 33% of the sample.

The sequencing input was brain tumor tissue. The receptor's source is a male donor with glioblastoma. This chain joins TRBV7-6 to TRBJ2-7, with 7 central nucleotides matching TRBD1. The CDR3 reads as follows: CASSPGGEQYF. The DNA sequence is as follows: TGTGCCAGCAGCCCAGGGGGTGAGCAGTACTTC.